Listed here are 27 T cell receptor beta chains from one sample, sequenced in a study of OX40 agonist ivuxolimab in advanced cancers. Clones were read by immunoSEQ multiplex PCR, and TCRdb kept only the in-frame ones, dropping some. The data hold about 77,000 clones, with approximately 92% observed a single time. Specimen: CD4+ or CD8+ T cells sorted from blood, collected in a trial of the OX40 agonist ivuxolimab. The receptors here all came from an adult with an advanced solid tumor such as melanoma, head and neck, liver or kidney cancer.

The V and J genes are TRBV27 and TRBJ1-4; 10 bases match TRBD1. V shed 5 bases, J shed 8 bases, and the junction held 14 bases outside the gene matches. From germline, CDR1 is MNHEY and CDR2 SMNVEV (reference sequence). There are 17 residues in the CDR3. CDR3 protein: CASSPVPGQGMWEKLFF. In DNA form, the CDR3 reads TGTGCCAGCAGTCCCGTCCCGGGACAGGGGATGTGGGAAAAACTGTTTTTT.

V and J are TRBV5-4 and TRBJ1-3; tentative D call: TRBD1 (5 bases). The CDR3 extends over 15 amino acids. The germline V gene encodes CDR1 SGHNT and CDR2 YYREEE (reference sequence). The V end lost 1 base, the J end lost 1 base, and 9 bases lay between the germline ends. CDR3 loop: CASSLKGPSGNTIYF. CDR3 in DNA: TGTGCCAGCAGCTTGAAGGGACCATCTGGAAACACCATATATTTT.

The chain combines TRBV19 with TRBJ1-5, with D maybe TRBD1 (5 bases). CDR1 and CDR2 from the germline V gene are LNHDA and SQIVND (reference sequence). Trimming stripped 6 bases from V and 6 bases from J, with 18 bases between. The CDR3 runs to 15 residues. The CDR3 DNA is TGTGCCAGTAGAATTGGGACTCCGACAGCTCAGCCCCAGCATTTT. Protein product: CASRIGTPTAQPQHF. The variable domain in full, completed from reference TRBV19 and TRBJ1-5, reads DGGITQSPKYLFRKEGQNVTLSCEQNLNHDAMYWYRQDPGQGLRLIYYSQIVNDFQKGDIAEGYSVSREKKESFPLTVTSAQKNPTAFYLCASRIGTPTAQPQHFGDGTRLSIL.

This sequence joins TRBV2 and TRBJ1-5; tentatively, D is TRBD1 (5 bases). This CDR3 has 15 residues. Trimming stripped 0 bases from V and 4 bases from J, with 10 bases between. The V gene's germline CDR1 is SNHLY and CDR2 FYNNEI. The CDR3 bases are TGTGCCAGCAGTGAAGCGCTTCGGGGGAATCAGCCCCAGCATTTT. Protein: CASSEALRGNQPQHF.

This clone turned up a few times. The V call is TRBV7-2, the J call TRBJ2-3; D not certain. The V gene lost 4 bases and the J gene lost 2 bases, with 4 bases spanning the gap. Germline CDR1 and CDR2: SGHTA and FQGNSA. The CDR3 consists of 12 residues. The CDR3 coding sequence is TGTGCCAGCAGCTCCTACACAGATACGCAGTATTTT. Translating gives CASSSYTDTQYF.

The V and J genes are TRBV28 and TRBJ1-3; D ambiguous. Germline V gene sequence: CDR1 MDHEN, CDR2 SYDVKM. V was trimmed by 5 bases and J by 2 bases, leaving 13 bases between them. This CDR3 is 15 amino acids long. The CDR3 DNA is TGTGCCAGCAGTACTTACGGTGGAGCTGGAAACACCATATATTTT. This gives the protein CASSTYGGAGNTIYF.

The V call is TRBV5-8, the J call TRBJ2-5, with D possibly TRBD1 on 5 matching bases. This CDR3 region has 15 residues. The V and J ends lost 2 bases and 3 bases respectively, with 14 bases between them. Germline values: CDR1 SGHTS, CDR2 YDEGEE. CDR3 sequence (DNA): TGTGCCAGCAGCTTTTTAGGGGAAGGGGAAGAGACCCAGTACTTC. Its protein is CASSFLGEGEETQYF.

V usage is TRBV7-2 and J usage is TRBJ2-5; 8 nucleotides agree with TRBD1. Germline CDR1 reads SGHTA; CDR2 reads FQGNSA. V shed 0 bases, J shed 6 bases, and the junction held 9 bases outside the gene matches. This CDR3 contains 16 residues. CDR3 in DNA: TGTGCCAGCAGCTTAGCATCGGCAGGGGGCTCAAAGACCCAGTACTTC. It yields the protein CASSLASAGGSKTQYF.

The J gene is TRBJ1-4, the V gene TRBV5-1, with TRBD1 matching over 8 bases. The CDR3 length is 15 residues. CDR1 and CDR2 (germline): SGHRS, YFSETQ. With 4 bases clipped from V and 8 bases from J, the junction kept 10 bases outside the gene matches. The CDR3 loop is CASSVGGQGSEKLFF. For the CDR3, the DNA is TGCGCCAGCAGCGTGGGTGGACAGGGATCCGAAAAACTGTTTTTT.

This clone was observed a few times. This chain joins TRBV7-3 and TRBJ2-1, with D tentatively TRBD2 (6 bases). Germline CDR1 reads SGHTA; CDR2 reads FQGTGA. Trimming took off 4 bases at V and 4 bases at J, with 11 bases between the two ends. This CDR3 comprises 14 residues. As DNA, the CDR3 is TGTGCCAGCAGCTCCCGGGGGAGTTACAATGAGCAGTTCTTC. It yields the protein CASSSRGSYNEQFF.

This clone was seen only once. This chain joins TRBV5-1 and TRBJ1-1; maybe TRBD1 (6 bases). In germline, CDR1 is SGHRS, CDR2 YFSETQ. The CDR3 contains 18 residues. The V gene lost 0 bases and the J gene lost 6 bases, with 24 bases spanning the gap. The CDR3 DNA follows: TGCGCCAGCAGCTTGGCCCTCGTATCGGGGGCCGGTGGGGCTGAAGCTTTCTTT. Translation gives CASSLALVSGAGGAEAFF.

V and J are TRBV11-3 and TRBJ2-5; D is uncertain. CDR1 and CDR2 (germline): SGHNT, YENEEA. CDR3 length: 12 residues. V was trimmed by 8 bases and J by 5 bases, leaving 12 bases between them. The CDR3 loop is CASAGPGETQYF. CDR3 bases: TGTGCCAGCGCAGGACCCGGGGAGACCCAGTACTTC.

V is TRBV29-1 and J is TRBJ2-5, with TRBD1 matching over 11 bases. The CDR3 contains 15 residues. The ends lost 6 bases at V and 4 bases at J; junction bases unmatched: 10. Looked up from germline, CDR1 is SQVTM and CDR2 is ANQGSEA. In DNA form, the CDR3 reads TGCAGCGTCAGTTCAGGGACAGGGGGTAGAGAGACCCAGTACTTC. This gives the protein CSVSSGTGGRETQYF.

The chain has TRBV28 and TRBJ2-1; 12 bases map to TRBD2. Germline V gene lookup returns CDR1 MDHEN and CDR2 SYDVKM. The CDR3 consists of 15 residues. With 6 bases clipped from V and 6 bases from J, the junction kept 6 bases outside the gene matches. CDR3 sequence reads: CASSLAGGPLNEQFF. CDR3 in DNA: TGTGCCAGCAGCCTAGCGGGAGGGCCCCTCAATGAGCAGTTCTTC.

The rearrangement uses TRBV5-5 and TRBJ2-2; D is unclear. CDR1 is SGHKS and CDR2 is YYEKEE in the germline V gene (reference sequence). The germline V and J ends were trimmed by 0 bases and 5 bases, with 8 bases remaining between them. This CDR3 has 14 residues. In nucleotides, the CDR3 is TGTGCCAGCAGCTTGGCCTCCCAGACCGGGGAGCTGTTTTTT. Translation gives CASSLASQTGELFF.

The V and J genes are TRBV19 and TRBJ2-1; D gene unclear. The CDR3 spans 13 residues. The germline V gene has CDR1 LNHDA and CDR2 SQIVND (reference sequence). Trimming pared 2 bases from V and 8 bases from J, leaving 10 bases between. The DNA for the CDR3 is TGTGCCAGTAGTATAAGGGTGGGCGATGAGCAGTTCTTC. It yields the protein CASSIRVGDEQFF.

This clone was seen only once. The chain couples TRBV11-3 to TRBJ2-1, with TRBD2 matching 9 bases. The germline V gene encodes CDR1 SGHNT and CDR2 YENEEA. V dropped 4 bases and J dropped 4; count of bases not matched to a gene: 11. This CDR3 region has 17 residues. This chain's CDR3 is CASSSSPTSGLYNEQFF. CDR3 nucleotide sequence: TGTGCCAGCAGCTCCTCCCCGACTAGCGGATTATACAATGAGCAGTTCTTC.

The table lists this clone with a count of one. The J gene is TRBJ2-5, the V gene TRBV7-2, with D perhaps TRBD1 or TRBD2 (5 bases each). Trimming took 0 bases from V and 5 from J, leaving 10 bases between them. Germline loops: CDR1 SGHTA, CDR2 FQGNSA. The CDR3 totals 14 residues. CDR3 bases: TGTGCCAGCAGCTTAGCGGGGTGGGGGGAGACCCAGTACTTC. Translation: CASSLAGWGETQYF. The full variable domain, rest sourced from reference TRBV7-2 and TRBJ2-5, is GAGVSQSPSNKVTEKGKDVELRCDPISGHTALYWYRQSLGQGLEFLIYFQGNSAPDKSGLPSDRFSAERTGGSVSTLTIQRTQQEDSAVYLCASSLAGWGETQYFGPGTRLLVL.

The chain uses TRBV30 and TRBJ1-1; TRBD1 might be the D (5 bases). The CDR3 sequence is 15 residues long. CDR1 is GTSNPN, CDR2 SVGIG, per germline (reference sequence). The V end was cut by 1 base, the J end by 3 bases, with 15 bases between. CDR3 DNA sequence: TGTGCCTGGAGTGGGAACGGGGGGAAATACACTGAAGCTTTCTTT. As protein: CAWSGNGGKYTEAFF.

V is TRBV7-6 and J is TRBJ2-3, with TRBD2 identical over 9 bases. With V trimmed by 5 bases and J by 0 bases, 6 bases remained unmatched. This CDR3 is built from 16 residues. CDR1 is SGHVS and CDR2 is FNYEAQ in the germline V gene. CDR3 residues: CASSVLSGGSTDTQYF. CDR3 in DNA: TGTGCCAGCAGCGTACTTAGCGGGGGCAGCACAGATACGCAGTATTTT.

J is TRBJ2-1 and V is TRBV28; TRBD2 matches 8 bases. V gave up 8 bases and J gave up 4 bases; unmatched junction bases: 13. The CDR3 has 16 residues. The germline CDR1 and CDR2 sequences are MDHEN and SYDVKM. The CDR3 loop is CASGSTGGAWYNEQFF. CDR3 sequence (DNA): TGTGCCAGCGGATCAACGGGAGGGGCGTGGTACAATGAGCAGTTCTTC.

On this clone: The junction departs from germline at one end; a sequencing error may be responsible. V gene TRBV10-1 combines with J gene TRBJ1-3; 7 nucleotides match TRBD1. Germline CDR1 and CDR2: WNHNN and SYGVQD (reference sequence). The CDR3 runs to 16 residues. The CDR3 sequence: CAGSYRGFGADFTIYF. The CDR3 DNA is TGCGCCGGCAGTTACAGGGGATTTGGGGCTGATTTCACCATATATTTT.

The gene calls are TRBV2 and TRBJ1-1, with D perhaps matching TRBD1 (5 bases). Looked up from germline, CDR1 is SNHLY and CDR2 is FYNNEI. V lost 6 bases and J lost 2, with 16 bases in between. The CDR3 is 15 amino acids. This chain's CDR3 is CASRRGWQTNTEAFF. The CDR3 DNA sequence: TGTGCCAGCAGGAGGGGCTGGCAGACTAACACTGAAGCTTTCTTT.

On this clone: Since no conserved phenylalanine or tryptophan closes the CDR3, a read error is the likely cause. No DNA is shown, since the ends of the CDR3 on it are uncertain; the CDR3 is the one TCRdb lists. The genes are TRBV28 and TRBJ1-1; the table assigns TRBD1, which was not confirmed against the DNA. The V gene's germline CDR1 is MDHEN and CDR2 SYDVKM. A total of 12 residues make up the CDR3, ends included. CDR3 amino acids: CASSSDRVAIDV.

This chain links TRBV7-9 with TRBJ2-1, with D perhaps matching TRBD1 or TRBD2 (5 bases each). The CDR3 runs 14 residues. The germline CDR1 and CDR2 sequences are SEHNR and FQNEAQ (reference sequence). V was trimmed by 3 bases and J by 5 bases, leaving 11 bases between them. CDR3: CASSLSQGDNEQFF. The CDR3 region has the DNA TGTGCCAGCAGCTTGTCCCAGGGAGACAATGAGCAGTTCTTC.

The chain joins TRBV19 to TRBJ1-2; tentative D call: TRBD1 (5 bases). The CDR3 is made up of 13 amino acids. V was cut by 7 bases and J by 0 bases, with 9 bases left in between. Per the germline V gene, CDR1 is LNHDA and CDR2 is SQIVND (reference sequence). The CDR3: CASMGPANYGYTF. In DNA, the CDR3 is TGTGCCAGTATGGGACCAGCTAACTATGGCTACACCTTC.

This chain uses TRBV25-1 with TRBJ1-1; D call uncertain. CDR1 and CDR2 from the germline V gene are MGHDK and SYGVNS. V was trimmed by 4 bases and J by 6 bases, leaving 9 bases between them. The CDR3 runs 12 residues. CDR3 in DNA: TGTGCCAGCAGTGGCAACGGCGCTGAAGCTTTCTTT. As protein: CASSGNGAEAFF.